The 5 T cell receptor beta chains below were found in one sample sequenced in a study of shared clonotypes between healthy human individuals (dated by TCRdb to about 2020). Library prep was done by the immunoSEQ multiplex PCR assay. TCRdb stores this immuneACCESS table with in-frame sequences only. Part of the clones is absent; in the studies checked, under half of the shortfall reflects unresolved V genes, and no reason is known for the rest. This sample holds 1.6 million or so clones; less than 99% were observed only once. The ten largest account for 0.36% of the sample. Source material: naive CD4+ T cells sorted from blood. The cell subset or site label here, explained by the study, means: CD45RA+ positively selected. These receptors were taken from a man aged 30 to 39 in good health.

The chain uses TRBV18 and TRBJ2-1; 12 bases map to TRBD2. The CDR3 length is 19 residues. V gave up 1 base and J gave up 0 bases; unmatched junction bases: 7. Germline assignment: CDR1 KGHSH and CDR2 LQKENI. As DNA, the CDR3 is TGTGCCAGCTCACCACTACTAGCGGGAGGACGAAGCTCCTACAATGAGCAGTTCTTC. Translating it yields CASSPLLAGGRSSYNEQFF.

The chain carries TRBV7-9 and TRBJ1-1; D may be TRBD1 (6 bases). The V gene's germline CDR1 is SEHNR and CDR2 FQNEAQ (reference sequence). This CDR3 region has 14 residues. V lost 7 bases and J lost 0, with 12 bases in between. CDR3 amino acids: CASTRQELNTEAFF. DNA for the CDR3: TGTGCCAGCACCCGACAGGAACTGAACACTGAAGCTTTCTTT. Full variable domain (remainder filled in from reference TRBV7-9 and TRBJ1-1): DTGVSQNPRHKITKRGQNVTFRCDPISEHNRLYWYRQTLGQGPEFLTYFQNEAQLEKSRLLSDRFSAERPKGSFSTLEIQRTEQGDSAMYLCASTRQELNTEAFFGQGTRLTVV.

The V and J genes are TRBV6-6 and TRBJ2-7; D remains unclear. V was trimmed by 0 bases and J by 5 bases, leaving 5 bases between them. Germline V lookup: CDR1 MNHNY, CDR2 SVGAGI (reference sequence). The CDR3 loop spans 12 amino acids. The CDR3 here is CASSYSEHEQYF. CDR3 sequence (DNA): TGTGCCAGCAGTTACTCAGAGCACGAGCAGTACTTC.

The rearrangement joins TRBV13 to TRBJ2-3, with TRBD2 matching 9 bases. Germline V gene sequence: CDR1 PRHDT, CDR2 FYEKMQ (reference sequence). V shed 8 bases and J 6 bases; nucleotides not matched to a gene: 9. This CDR3 has 14 residues. For the CDR3, the DNA is TGTGCCAGCGGGCGGGAGGGCGTCGGGGATACGCAGTATTTT. Residues: CASGREGVGDTQYF. Together with reference TRBV13 and TRBJ2-3, the CDR3 gives the full variable domain: AAGVIQSPRHLIKEKRETATLKCYPIPRHDTVYWYQQGPGQDPQFLISFYEKMQSDKGSIPDRFSAQQFSDYHSELNMSSLELGDSALYFCASGREGVGDTQYFGPGTRLTVL.

V is TRBV4-2 and J is TRBJ2-1, with 8 bases that match TRBD2. Per germline, CDR1 LGHNA and CDR2 YNFKEQ. Trimming took 3 bases from V and 1 from J; bases not matched to a gene: 5. The CDR3 has 16 residues. The CDR3 DNA reads as TGTGCCAGCAGCCAGATGGGACTAGAGTCCTACAATGAGCAGTTCTTC. This codes for CASSQMGLESYNEQFF.